These T cell receptor beta chains were read from a single sample in a study of identical twins. From the 5' RACE reads, TCRdb called clonotypes with MiXCR, one entry per CDR3 protein. The repertoire holds about 690,000 distinct CDR3 sequences, 21% seen once, with roughly 4% in the top ten. These data also featured in a second study, about T cells expressing NK-cell markers.

The sample comprised PBMCs. Receptors were obtained from a woman in her late teens or twenties in good health. CDR3s include the opening cysteine and the closing phenylalanine or tryptophan. The D gene is left open where the match is weak. Not all rows give a size; the values are once, few, many and, for expanded clones, a class.

>TRBD2|few|TRBV12-3/TRBV12-4|TRBJ2-1
CASTPGGGWSNEQFF
TGTGCCAGCACCCCGGGGGGGGGATGGAGCAATGAGCAGTTCTTC
>TRBD1|few|TRBV11-2|TRBJ1-2
CASSLVAGRTGALGGYTF
TGTGCCAGCAGCTTAGTAGCCGGTAGAACAGGGGCACTTGGTGGCTACACCTTC
>TRBD1|-|TRBV9|TRBJ2-3
CASGPGTGTLDTQYF
TGTGCCAGCGGACCCGGGACAGGTACATTAGATACGCAGTATTTT
>TRBD1|-|TRBV10-2|TRBJ1-5
CASRDRGHANQPQHF
TGCGCCAGCAGGGACAGGGGGCACGCAAATCAGCCCCAGCATTTT
>TRBD2|-|TRBV6-1|TRBJ2-1
CASSWTSNTYNEQFF
TGTGCCAGCAGCTGGACTAGTAACACCTACAATGAGCAGTTCTTC
>-|-|TRBV7-2|TRBJ2-7
CASSGTNYYEQYF
TGTGCCAGCAGCGGCACGAACTACTACGAGCAGTACTTC
>TRBD1|many|TRBV27|TRBJ1-5
CASSPGGGQPQHF
TGTGCCAGCAGTCCAGGGGGAGGTCAGCCCCAGCATTTT
>-|-|TRBV20-1|TRBJ1-2
CSARDLGARNYGYTF
TGCAGTGCTAGAGATCTCGGGGCCAGGAACTATGGCTACACCTTC
>-|-|TRBV20-1|TRBJ1-2
CSASSRGGGYGYTF
TGCAGTGCTAGTTCACGGGGCGGAGGCTATGGCTACACCTTC
>-|-|TRBV3-1|TRBJ2-3
CANQNLENTDTQYF
TGTGCCAACCAGAACCTCGAAAACACAGATACGCAGTATTTT
>-|many|TRBV12-3/TRBV12-4|TRBJ2-1
CASSSGTPSYNEQFF
TGTGCCAGCAGCTCCGGGACTCCCTCCTACAATGAGCAGTTCTTC
>TRBD2|few|TRBV20-1|TRBJ2-4
CSAGLVGGKNIQYF
TGCAGTGCCGGACTAGTCGGGGGGAAAAACATTCAGTACTTC
>-|many|TRBV20-1|TRBJ1-1
CSATLGGNTEAFF
TGCAGTGCTACTCTAGGCGGGAACACTGAAGCTTTCTTT
>TRBD2|-|TRBV12-3/TRBV12-4|TRBJ2-3
CASSSTASAGGRSTQYF
TGTGCCAGCAGTTCCACTGCTTCTGCGGGAGGGAGAAGTACGCAGTATTTT
>-|-|TRBV20-1|TRBJ1-4
CSALGLRGVTNEKLFF
TGCAGTGCGTTGGGTCTAAGGGGTGTGACTAATGAAAAACTGTTTTTT
>TRBD2|few|TRBV10-3|TRBJ2-3
CAISVASGSTDTQYF
TGTGCCATCAGTGTGGCTAGCGGAAGCACAGATACGCAGTATTTT
>TRBD2|few|TRBV27|TRBJ2-2
CASSLFGGGALAGELFF
TGTGCCAGCAGTTTATTTGGCGGGGGGGCGCTGGCGGGGGAGCTGTTTTTT
>-|few|TRBV5-1|TRBJ2-5
CASSLALNQETQYF
TGCGCCAGCAGCTTGGCCCTAAACCAAGAGACCCAGTACTTC
>TRBD1|-|TRBV5-6|TRBJ2-7
CASSLVGTDDYEQYF
TGTGCCAGCAGCTTGGTCGGGACAGACGATTACGAGCAGTACTTC
>TRBD1|-|TRBV15|TRBJ1-2
CATSGPDRAYGYTF
TGTGCCACCAGCGGACCCGACAGGGCCTATGGCTACACCTTC
>TRBD2|many|TRBV5-1|TRBJ2-5
CASSPGGVSYQETQYF
TGCGCCAGCAGCCCTGGGGGGGTCTCGTACCAAGAGACCCAGTACTTC
>TRBD2|few|TRBV6-1|TRBJ2-7
CASRQREGNYEQYF
TGTGCCAGCAGACAGCGGGAGGGTAACTACGAGCAGTACTTC